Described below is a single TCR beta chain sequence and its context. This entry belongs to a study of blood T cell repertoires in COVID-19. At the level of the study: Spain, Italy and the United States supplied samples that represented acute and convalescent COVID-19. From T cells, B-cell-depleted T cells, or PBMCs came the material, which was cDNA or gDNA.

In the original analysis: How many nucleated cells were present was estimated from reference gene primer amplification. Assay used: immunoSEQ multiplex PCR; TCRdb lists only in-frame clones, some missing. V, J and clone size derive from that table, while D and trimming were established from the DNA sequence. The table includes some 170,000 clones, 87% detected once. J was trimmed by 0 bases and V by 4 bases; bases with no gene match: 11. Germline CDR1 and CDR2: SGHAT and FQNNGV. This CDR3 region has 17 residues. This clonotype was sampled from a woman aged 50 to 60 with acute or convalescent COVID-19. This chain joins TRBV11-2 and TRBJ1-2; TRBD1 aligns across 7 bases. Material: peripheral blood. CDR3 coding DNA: TGTGCCAGCAGCTCTCGCTTCGGACAGGATCCTAACTATGGCTACACCTTC. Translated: CASSSRFGQDPNYGYTF.